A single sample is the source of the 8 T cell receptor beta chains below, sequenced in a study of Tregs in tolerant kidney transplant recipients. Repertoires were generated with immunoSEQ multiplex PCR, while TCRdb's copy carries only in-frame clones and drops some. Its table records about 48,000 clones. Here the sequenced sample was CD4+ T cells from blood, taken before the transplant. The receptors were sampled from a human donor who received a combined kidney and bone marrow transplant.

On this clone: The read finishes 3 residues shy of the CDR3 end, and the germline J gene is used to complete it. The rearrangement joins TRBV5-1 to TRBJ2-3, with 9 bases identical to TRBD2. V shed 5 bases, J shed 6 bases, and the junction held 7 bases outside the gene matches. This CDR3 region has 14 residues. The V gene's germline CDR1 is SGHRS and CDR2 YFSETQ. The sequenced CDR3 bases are TGCGCCAGCAGGGGGGGACTAGCTCTTGATACG. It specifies CASRGGLALDT. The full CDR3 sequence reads CASRGGLALDTQYF.

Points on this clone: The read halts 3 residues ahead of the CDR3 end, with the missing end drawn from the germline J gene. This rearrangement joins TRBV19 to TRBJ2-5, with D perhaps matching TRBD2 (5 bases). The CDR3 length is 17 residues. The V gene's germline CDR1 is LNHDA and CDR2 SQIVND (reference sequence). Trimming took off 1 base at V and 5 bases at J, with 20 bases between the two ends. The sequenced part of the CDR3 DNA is TGTGCCAGTAGTATAGCCAGGACCAACGACGGCGGGGAGACC. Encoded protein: CASSIARTNDGGET. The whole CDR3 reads CASSIARTNDGGETQYF.

CDR3 amino acids: CASSPPGGASYEQYF. The CDR3 bases that were read are TGTGCCAGCTCACCACCGGGGGGAGCATCCTACGAG. The V call is TRBV18, the J call TRBJ2-7; the D gene is possibly TRBD2 (6 bases). The read terminates 3 residues ahead of where the CDR3 ends, so the germline J gene completes it. V lost 0 bases and J lost 1, with 10 bases in between. Per the germline V gene, CDR1 is KGHSH and CDR2 is LQKENI. The CDR3 spans 15 residues. The variable domain in full, with the rest retrieved from reference TRBV18 and TRBJ2-7, is NAGVMQNPRHLVRRRGQEARLRCSPMKGHSHVYWYRQLPEEGLKFMVYLQKENIIDESGMPKERFSAEFPKEGPSILRIQQVVRGDSAAYFCASSPPGGASYEQYFGPGTRLTVT.

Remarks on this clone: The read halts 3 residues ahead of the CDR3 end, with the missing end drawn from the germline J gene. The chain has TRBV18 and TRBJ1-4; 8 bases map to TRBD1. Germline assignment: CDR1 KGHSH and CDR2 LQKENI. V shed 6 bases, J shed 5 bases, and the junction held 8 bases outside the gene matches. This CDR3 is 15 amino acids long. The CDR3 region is CASSPDRAKNEKLFF. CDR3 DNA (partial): TGTGCCAGCTCCCCGGACAGGGCCAAAAATGAAAAA.

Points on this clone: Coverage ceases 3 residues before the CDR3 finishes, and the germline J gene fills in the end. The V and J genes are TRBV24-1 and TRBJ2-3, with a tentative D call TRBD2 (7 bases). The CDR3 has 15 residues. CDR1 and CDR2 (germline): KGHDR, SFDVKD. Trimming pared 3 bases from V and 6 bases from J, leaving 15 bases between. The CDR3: CATSDTRTAGDTQYF. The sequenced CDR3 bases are TGTGCCACCAGTGATACCCGGACAGCGGGGGATACG.

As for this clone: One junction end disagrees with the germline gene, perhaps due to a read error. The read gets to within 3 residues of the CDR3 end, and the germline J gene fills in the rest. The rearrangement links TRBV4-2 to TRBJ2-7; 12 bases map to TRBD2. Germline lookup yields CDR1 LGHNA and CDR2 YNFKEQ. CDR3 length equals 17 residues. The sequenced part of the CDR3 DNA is TGCGCCAGCAGCCAAGATTGGGCTAGCGGGAGGGGATACGAG. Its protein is CASSQDWASGRGYE. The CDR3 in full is CASSQDWASGRGYEQYF.

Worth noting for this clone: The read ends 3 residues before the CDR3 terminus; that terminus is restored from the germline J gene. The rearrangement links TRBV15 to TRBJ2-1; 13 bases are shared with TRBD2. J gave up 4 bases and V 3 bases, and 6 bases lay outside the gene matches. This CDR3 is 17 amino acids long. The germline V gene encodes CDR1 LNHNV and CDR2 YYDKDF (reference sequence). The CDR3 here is CATSSQPGLAGYNEQFF. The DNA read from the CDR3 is TGTGCCACCAGCAGTCAACCGGGACTAGCGGGATACAATGAG.

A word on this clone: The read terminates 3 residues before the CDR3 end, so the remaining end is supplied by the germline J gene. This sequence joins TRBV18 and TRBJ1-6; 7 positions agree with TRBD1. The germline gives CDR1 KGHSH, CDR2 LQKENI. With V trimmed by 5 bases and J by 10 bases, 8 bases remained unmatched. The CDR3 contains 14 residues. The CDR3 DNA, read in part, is TGTGCCAGCTCATCGACAGGGAAAGGGTCACCC. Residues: CASSSTGKGSP. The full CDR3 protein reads CASSSTGKGSPLHF.